One and the same sample provided the 9 T cell receptor beta chains below, sequenced in a study of blood T cell repertoires in COVID-19. Measured with immunoSEQ multiplex PCR; TCRdb has only the in-frame clones, and not every one. There are about 180,000 clones in the sample; around three quarters occur only once, and about 7% lies in the top ten. Sequencing was carried out using peripheral blood. These receptors came from a man between 65 and 79 years old with active or convalescent COVID-19.

The V gene is TRBV5-1, the J gene TRBJ1-3, with 8 bases identical to TRBD1. CDR1 SGHRS and CDR2 YFSETQ come from the germline V gene. Trimming took 1 base from V and 4 from J; bases not matched to a gene: 4. CDR3 length: 15 amino acids. The CDR3 coding sequence is TGCGCCAGCAGCTTGTCGACAGGGGCCGGAAACACCATATATTTT. It translates to CASSLSTGAGNTIYF.

The genes are TRBV15 and TRBJ1-2, with D maybe TRBD1 (5 bases). The germline V gene has CDR1 LNHNV and CDR2 YYDKDF (reference sequence). The CDR3 is made up of 16 amino acids. V was pared by 8 bases and J by 3 bases, with 22 bases between. For the CDR3, the DNA is TGTGCCACCTCTAGGGGATCCGAAGGCACCTACTATGGCTACACCTTC. This translates into CATSRGSEGTYYGYTF.

The rearrangement links TRBV4-2 to TRBJ1-5, with D possibly being TRBD1 (6 bases). V was shortened by 4 bases and J by 3 bases, with 13 bases between the two germline ends. CDR3 length: 15 amino acids. From germline, CDR1 is LGHNA and CDR2 YNFKEQ. DNA for the CDR3: TGTGCCAGCAGCCGCTCGGACAGATCCAATCAGCCCCAGCATTTT. The encoded protein is CASSRSDRSNQPQHF.

This clone was detected once. The genes are TRBV9 and TRBJ2-7; D is undetermined. CDR1 and CDR2 (germline): SGDLS, YYNGEE. The ends were cut back, 4 bases at V and 7 bases at J, with 21 bases in the middle. The CDR3 consists of 15 residues. The CDR3 DNA sequence: TGTGCCAGCAGCCTCCGAGTGGGCCCTTTCGAAGAGCAGTACTTC. As protein: CASSLRVGPFEEQYF.

The V call is TRBV9, the J call TRBJ2-5, with no clear D. V lost 0 bases and J lost 1, with 10 bases in between. The CDR3 sequence is 15 residues long. CDR1 SGDLS and CDR2 YYNGEE come from the germline V gene. For the CDR3, the DNA is TGTGCCAGCAGCGTAGGTGGTACTCTCCAAGAGACCCAGTACTTC. Translating gives CASSVGGTLQETQYF.

This chain connects TRBV2 to TRBJ1-6, with 9 bases identical to TRBD1. J gave up 10 bases and V 2 bases, and 3 bases lay outside the gene matches. This CDR3 is 14 amino acids long. Germline CDR1 SNHLY, CDR2 FYNNEI. The CDR3 region has the DNA TGTGCCAGCAGTGAATTGACAGGGGGATCACCCCTCCACTTT. It specifies CASSELTGGSPLHF.

The chain uses TRBV28 and TRBJ2-4; D may be TRBD1 (6 bases). Germline V CDR1 and CDR2: MDHEN, SYDVKM. The CDR3 totals 13 residues. V shed 6 bases and J shed 0 bases, with 6 bases lying between them. The CDR3 coding sequence is TGTGCCAGCAGGACAGGAGCCAAAAACATTCAGTACTTC. Its protein product is CASRTGAKNIQYF.

Only a few counts were recorded for this clone. This CDR3 reads CASRETAGNTIYF. In nucleotides, the CDR3 is TGTGCCAGCAGGGAGACGGCGGGAAACACCATATATTTT. The chain has TRBV6-4 and TRBJ1-3; D is unclear. Germline-derived CDR1 and CDR2 are MRHNA and SNTAGT. The CDR3 extends over 13 amino acids. The V end was cut by 6 bases, the J end by 4 bases, with 10 bases between.

The chain combines TRBV7-2 with TRBJ2-3, with no clear D. This CDR3 comprises 16 residues. The V gene lost 1 base and the J gene lost 0 bases, with 11 bases spanning the gap. The germline V gene encodes CDR1 SGHTA and CDR2 FQGNSA. CDR3 loop: CASSLGRSWSTDTQYF. The CDR3 nucleotides are TGTGCCAGCAGCTTAGGCAGGTCATGGAGCACAGATACGCAGTATTTT.